Below, 21 T cell receptor beta chains from the same sample are listed, as sequenced in a study of sequential checkpoint blockade in melanoma. Treatment described: randomized to nivolumab then ipilimumab (arm A) or the reverse (arm B). Data came from immunoSEQ multiplex PCR; TCRdb stores just in-frame clones and leaves some out. The sample gives about 12,000 clones, roughly four fifths of which show up once; roughly 15% is in the top ten. The material was CD8+ T cells sorted from blood (inferred from file names), obtained from a patient given nivolumab and ipilimumab in sequence. The origin of the receptors is a human donor with melanoma.

CDR3 residues: CASSPAGPRQETQYF. The CDR3 nucleotides read TGTGCCAGCTCACCCGCGGGGCCGAGACAAGAGACCCAGTACTTC. V is TRBV18 and J is TRBJ2-5; possible D gene TRBD2, 6 bases. V lost 3 bases and J 2 bases, leaving 13 bases between the germline ends. This CDR3 region has 15 residues. Per the germline V gene, CDR1 is KGHSH and CDR2 is LQKENI.

This clone was counted only a few times. This chain uses TRBV5-8 with TRBJ1-5; 7 bases are a match to TRBD1. The junction had 5 bases not matched to a gene; V was cut back by 5 bases and J by 0 bases. CDR1 and CDR2 from the germline V gene are SGHTS and YDEGEE. There are 15 residues in the CDR3. The CDR3 is CASSSGQVSNQPQHF. The CDR3 DNA reads as TGTGCCAGCAGTTCAGGACAGGTTAGCAATCAGCCCCAGCATTTT.

The V and J genes are TRBV6-5 and TRBJ2-7; the D gene is possibly TRBD2 (5 bases). CDR3 length equals 13 residues. With 4 bases removed from V and 3 bases from J, the gap between germline ends came to 10 bases. Germline lookup yields CDR1 MNHEY and CDR2 SVGAGI. The CDR3 loop is CASSSPEGYEQYF. Written as DNA, the CDR3 is TGTGCCAGCAGTTCCCCCGAGGGCTACGAGCAGTACTTC.

The chain couples TRBV15 to TRBJ2-2; D perhaps matches TRBD1 (5 bases). CDR1 LNHNV and CDR2 YYDKDF come from the germline V gene (reference sequence). Deletions cut 3 bases from V and 2 bases from J, with 10 bases between. This CDR3 is built from 15 residues. The CDR3 nucleotides read TGTGCCACCAGCAGTGGTGACAGAAACACCGGGGAGCTGTTTTTT. This translates into CATSSGDRNTGELFF.

This clone was seen a few times. This sequence joins TRBV5-4 and TRBJ1-2; a weak D match, TRBD1 (6 bases). V lost 4 bases to trimming and J lost 6 bases, with 10 bases between them. This CDR3 has 12 residues. Germline lookup yields CDR1 SGHNT and CDR2 YYREEE (reference sequence). CDR3 DNA sequence: TGTGCCAGCAGCCCGTCAGGGGATGGCTACACCTTC. Its protein product is CASSPSGDGYTF.

This chain links TRBV27 with TRBJ2-6; TRBD2 matches at 8 bases. Germline-derived CDR1 and CDR2 are MNHEY and SMNVEV (reference sequence). V lost 5 bases and J lost 2; bases outside the gene matches: 11. The CDR3 is 18 amino acids. CDR3 in amino acids: CASSMRSGGYTGANVLTF. CDR3 nucleotide sequence: TGTGCCAGCAGTATGAGGAGCGGGGGTTATACTGGGGCCAACGTCCTGACTTTC.

This clone showed up just a few times. This chain uses TRBV25-1 with TRBJ2-7, with 10 positions matching TRBD2. The germline V gene has CDR1 MGHDK and CDR2 SYGVNS. This CDR3 has 15 residues. V lost 4 bases to trimming and J lost 0 bases; unmatched junction nucleotides: 3. In DNA, the CDR3 is TGTGCCAGCAGTGGCACTAGCGGGAACTCCTACGAGCAGTACTTC. Translating gives CASSGTSGNSYEQYF.

This chain joins TRBV9 and TRBJ2-3; 8 nucleotides align to TRBD1. This CDR3 region has 15 residues. Germline V gene sequence: CDR1 SGDLS, CDR2 YYNGEE. With V trimmed by 4 bases and J by 3 bases, 7 bases remained unmatched. The chain's CDR3 is CASSTWDRTTDTQYF. The CDR3 region has the DNA TGTGCCAGCAGCACCTGGGACAGGACTACAGATACGCAGTATTTT.

The rearrangement links TRBV6-5 to TRBJ2-5; TRBD1 might be the D (6 bases). Judging by the DNA end, TRBJ2-7 fits better; the J call may be wrong. The CDR3 loop spans 14 amino acids. Germline V gene data show CDR1 as MNHEY and CDR2 as SVGAGI. CDR3: CASSYTQGSYEQYF. In nucleotides, the CDR3 is TGTGCCAGCAGTTACACACAGGGTTCCTACGAGCAGTACTTC.

There are a few counts of this clone. The CDR3 is CASSQDEGLAFHSYNEQFF. CDR3 bases: TGTGCCAGCAGCCAAGACGAGGGACTAGCTTTTCACTCCTACAATGAGCAGTTCTTC. The chain carries TRBV4-2 and TRBJ2-1, with TRBD2 matching 9 bases. Germline V lookup: CDR1 LGHNA, CDR2 YNFKEQ. The CDR3 loop spans 19 amino acids. V dropped 0 bases and J dropped 0; count of bases not matched to a gene: 9.

A single count supports this clone. This chain uses TRBV19 with TRBJ2-6; D not certain. The V end was cut by 6 bases, the J end by 1 base, with 16 bases between. This CDR3 is 17 amino acids long. Germline-derived CDR1 and CDR2 are LNHDA and SQIVND (reference sequence). Written as DNA, the CDR3 is TGTGCCAGTAGCCCTCTCACGGTATTTTCTGGGGCCAACGTCCTGACTTTC. Amino acid sequence: CASSPLTVFSGANVLTF.

The rearrangement links TRBV6-5 to TRBJ2-5; tentatively, D is TRBD1 (5 bases). The V end was cut by 0 bases, the J end by 4 bases, with 9 bases between. Germline V gives CDR1 MNHEY, CDR2 SVGAGI. This CDR3 is 14 amino acids long. This CDR3 is CASSYSARGETQYF. CDR3 coding DNA: TGTGCCAGCAGTTACTCGGCTAGGGGAGAGACCCAGTACTTC.

This clone was seen a handful of times. V gene TRBV6-1 combines with J gene TRBJ2-7; 11 nucleotides line up with TRBD1. In germline, CDR1 is MNHNS, CDR2 SASEGT. The CDR3 is made up of 14 amino acids. V dropped 8 bases and J dropped 5; count of bases not matched to a gene: 8. The DNA of the CDR3 is TGTGCCAGCGGGCCGGGACAGGGGGTGGACGAGCAGTACTTC. Protein product: CASGPGQGVDEQYF.

About this clone itself: Distinct nucleotide sequences in the sample also encode this CDR3. V is TRBV9 and J is TRBJ1-2; TRBD1 might be the D (5 bases). V was trimmed by 1 base and J by 4 bases, leaving 11 bases between them. The germline gives CDR1 SGDLS, CDR2 YYNGEE. This CDR3 contains 14 residues. The CDR3 reads CASSVQGGLYGYTF. The CDR3 DNA is TGTGCCAGCAGCGTACAGGGAGGACTCTATGGCTACACCTTC.

This clone was seen a handful of times. The chain has TRBV7-9 and TRBJ2-2, with D hard to call. The germline gives CDR1 SEHNR, CDR2 FQNEAQ (reference sequence). The CDR3 covers 14 residues. Trimming pared 2 bases from V and 2 bases from J, leaving 6 bases between. In DNA, the CDR3 is TGTGCCAGCAGCTTAACTATCAACACCGGGGAGCTGTTTTTT. Translation: CASSLTINTGELFF.

The chain has TRBV6-1 and TRBJ1-5; 9 bases match TRBD1. CDR3 length equals 15 residues. Trimming removed 7 bases from V and 7 bases from J; junction bases left unmatched: 11. CDR1 MNHNS and CDR2 SASEGT come from the germline V gene. This chain's CDR3 is CASTPGTGFGQPQHF. CDR3 in DNA: TGTGCCAGCACACCCGGGACAGGGTTTGGACAGCCCCAGCATTTT.

This rearrangement joins TRBV4-2 to TRBJ2-1, with D possibly matching TRBD1 (5 bases). The CDR3 length is 16 residues. The V gene lost 0 bases and the J gene lost 1 base, with 10 bases spanning the gap. Germline CDR1 and CDR2: LGHNA and YNFKEQ. The CDR3 DNA sequence: TGTGCCAGCAGCCAAGAGGCGTCAGGGTCCTACAATGAGCAGTTCTTC. Translated: CASSQEASGSYNEQFF.

This clone showed up just once. The chain uses TRBV5-8 and TRBJ2-2, with 7 bases fitting TRBD2. The length of the CDR3 is 15 residues. Germline assignment: CDR1 SGHTS and CDR2 YDEGEE. V shed 0 bases, J shed 6 bases, and the junction held 5 bases outside the gene matches. Here the CDR3 reads CASSLGTSFSGELFF. For the CDR3, the DNA is TGTGCCAGCAGCTTGGGGACTAGTTTTTCCGGGGAGCTGTTTTTT.

This clone was observed a single time. The chain combines TRBV7-8 with TRBJ2-3; 13 bases align to TRBD2. J lost 8 bases, V lost 1 base, and 15 bases had no gene match. The CDR3 spans 19 residues. The germline V gene has CDR1 SGHVS and CDR2 FQNEAQ. CDR3 DNA sequence: TGTGCCAGCAGCTTAGAAGGGGGGACTAGCGGGAAGGTCTTTGGTACGCAGTATTTT. Its translation is CASSLEGGTSGKVFGTQYF.

This chain links TRBV28 with TRBJ1-1, with TRBD1 as a possible D gene (6 bases). The V gene lost 7 bases and the J gene lost 0 bases, with 18 bases spanning the gap. The CDR3 is 16 residues long. Germline CDR1 MDHEN, CDR2 SYDVKM. CDR3 protein: CASIKRETGLNTEAFF. In nucleotides, the CDR3 is TGTGCCAGCATCAAGAGGGAAACAGGGCTGAACACTGAAGCTTTCTTT.

The genes are TRBV11-2 and TRBJ1-2, with D perhaps matching TRBD1 (5 bases). The CDR3 totals 13 residues. Germline V gives CDR1 SGHAT, CDR2 FQNNGV. Trimming took off 3 bases at V and 7 bases at J, with 12 bases between the two ends. The CDR3 reads CASSLTVESGYTF. The CDR3 DNA reads TGTGCCAGCAGCTTGACAGTTGAGAGTGGCTACACCTTC. The full variable domain, its missing parts supplied by reference TRBV11-2 and TRBJ1-2, is EAGVAQSPRYKIIEKRQSVAFWCNPISGHATLYWYQQILGQGPKLLIQFQNNGVVDDSQLPKDRFSAERLKGVDSTLKIQPAKLEDSAVYLCASSLTVESGYTFGSGTRLTVV.